Listed here are 18 T cell receptor beta chains from one sample, sequenced in a study of long-term antiretroviral therapy in people with HIV. Survey-level immunoSEQ v3.0 assays were run. Data came from immunoSEQ multiplex PCR; TCRdb stores just in-frame clones and leaves some out. The sample shows around 25,000 clones, about 86% of them seen only once. Sequences were derived from unsorted PBMCs, sampled 3 years after starting antiretroviral therapy. The receptors were gathered from a man younger than 30 with HIV.

The V and J genes are TRBV7-9 and TRBJ2-1; D gene unclear. V was shortened by 1 base and J by 6 bases, with 4 bases between the two germline ends. The CDR3 contains 12 residues. Germline V lookup: CDR1 SEHNR, CDR2 FQNEAQ (reference sequence). The CDR3 region has the DNA TGTGCCAGCAGCTTAGTTCTCAATGAGCAGTTCTTC. Amino acids: CASSLVLNEQFF.

V and J are TRBV30 and TRBJ1-3, with 8 positions matching TRBD1. Germline trimming cut 5 bases from V and 4 bases from J; bases unmatched to any gene: 4. Germline CDR1 GTSNPN, CDR2 SVGIG (reference sequence). The CDR3 spans 13 residues. The CDR3 spells CAWQGAEGNTIYF. CDR3 DNA sequence: TGTGCCTGGCAGGGGGCGGAGGGAAACACCATATATTTT.

DNA for the CDR3: TGTGCCAGCAGCTTAGTACCCATCTCGAACACTGAAGCTTTCTTT. It translates to CASSLVPISNTEAFF. This chain links TRBV7-8 with TRBJ1-1, with unresolved D. V was cut by 1 base and J by 1 base, with 10 bases left in between. The germline gives CDR1 SGHVS, CDR2 FQNEAQ. The CDR3 is 15 residues long.

The CDR3 protein is CASSVVPGSLEAFF. CDR3 nucleotide sequence: TGTGCCAGCAGCGTAGTCCCTGGATCCCTCGAAGCTTTCTTT. The rearrangement links TRBV9 to TRBJ1-1; no reliable D call. The germline V gene has CDR1 SGDLS and CDR2 YYNGEE. V lost 0 bases to trimming and J lost 8 bases, with 14 bases between them. This CDR3 region has 14 residues. Filled out from reference TRBV9 and TRBJ1-1, the complete variable domain reads DSGVTQTPKHLITATGQRVTLRCSPRSGDLSVYWYQQSLDQGLQFLIQYYNGEERAKGNILERFSAQQFPDLHSELNLSSLELGDSALYFCASSVVPGSLEAFFGQGTRLTVV.

This clone was detected a few times. This chain joins TRBV4-1 and TRBJ1-3; D might be TRBD1 (6 bases). CDR1 and CDR2 from the germline V gene are MGHRA and YSYEKL. V lost 3 bases to trimming and J lost 0 bases, with 12 bases between them. The CDR3 is made up of 16 amino acids. CDR3 loop: CASSQVTGYSGNTIYF. In DNA form, the CDR3 reads TGCGCCAGCAGCCAGGTGACAGGCTACTCTGGAAACACCATATATTTT.

The CDR3 region has the DNA TGTGCCAGCAGGCTCGACAGGGGGGGAACTGAAGCTTTCTTT. It yields the protein CASRLDRGGTEAFF. The chain has TRBV7-2 and TRBJ1-1, with 9 bases identical to TRBD1. Trimming removed 6 bases from V and 5 bases from J; junction bases left unmatched: 7. CDR3 size: 14 residues. Germline assignment: CDR1 SGHTA and CDR2 FQGNSA.

This clone was seen more than once but under ten times. This chain joins TRBV6-4 and TRBJ2-5, with 14 bases matching TRBD2. Trimming removed 6 bases from V and 4 bases from J; junction bases left unmatched: 4. The CDR3 totals 15 residues. Looked up from germline, CDR1 is MRHNA and CDR2 is SNTAGT. The CDR3 nucleotides read TGTGCCAGCAGCGCCGGGACTAGCGGGGGAGAGACCCAGTACTTC. It yields the protein CASSAGTSGGETQYF.

V and J are TRBV10-1 and TRBJ1-4; D is possibly TRBD1 (5 bases). This CDR3 has 15 residues. The V end was cut by 5 bases, the J end by 1 base, with 11 bases between. CDR1 is WNHNN, CDR2 SYGVQD, per germline (reference sequence). This CDR3 reads CASSQGGGTNEKLFF. The DNA of the CDR3 is TGCGCCAGCAGTCAGGGCGGCGGAACTAATGAAAAACTGTTTTTT.

The gene calls are TRBV19 and TRBJ1-1, with D maybe TRBD1 (5 bases). Trimming took 3 bases from V and 10 from J, leaving 15 bases between them. Germline V gene sequence: CDR1 LNHDA, CDR2 SQIVND (reference sequence). The CDR3 extends over 13 amino acids. The CDR3 sequence is CASSMGVRQSAFF. The CDR3 coding sequence is TGTGCCAGTAGTATGGGTGTGAGACAGTCAGCTTTCTTT.

This clone has just one count. The J gene is TRBJ2-1, the V gene TRBV7-9; D gene ambiguous. CDR1 and CDR2 from the germline V gene are SEHNR and FQNEAQ (reference sequence). V dropped 3 bases and J dropped 4 bases, with 13 bases sitting between them. The CDR3 loop spans 15 amino acids. The CDR3 spells CASSLAAGKYNEQFF. The DNA of the CDR3 is TGTGCCAGCAGCTTGGCGGCAGGAAAATACAATGAGCAGTTCTTC.

The chain employs TRBV19 and TRBJ2-7, with 7 bases that match TRBD2. Trimming cost V 5 bases and J 0 bases; bases outside gene matches: 7. This CDR3 spans 15 amino acids. The germline V gene encodes CDR1 LNHDA and CDR2 SQIVND (reference sequence). The CDR3 nucleotides are TGTGCCAGTAGTGGGAGCGGGGCGAGCTCCTACGAGCAGTACTTC. Its protein product is CASSGSGASSYEQYF.

V is TRBV15 and J is TRBJ2-3, with D uncertain. There are 17 residues in the CDR3. V gave up 1 base and J gave up 0 bases, with 14 bases separating them. Per germline, CDR1 LNHNV and CDR2 YYDKDF (reference sequence). The CDR3 loop is CATSRAYGSASTDTQYF. In DNA, the CDR3 is TGTGCCACCAGCAGAGCCTACGGTAGTGCTAGCACAGATACGCAGTATTTT.

The V and J genes are TRBV28 and TRBJ1-2; tentatively, D is TRBD1 (5 bases). This CDR3 has 13 residues. From germline, CDR1 is MDHEN and CDR2 SYDVKM. Trimming removed 6 bases at V and 2 bases at J, with 10 bases between. CDR3 amino acids: CASRNGQNYGYTF. The DNA for the CDR3 is TGTGCCAGCAGAAACGGACAAAACTATGGCTACACCTTC.

V gene TRBV7-9 combines with J gene TRBJ1-2, with D uncertain. The CDR3 covers 14 residues. Germline V gives CDR1 SEHNR, CDR2 FQNEAQ (reference sequence). Trimming took off 1 base at V and 3 bases at J, with 9 bases between the two ends. CDR3 nucleotides: TGTGCCAGCAGCTTAGGGCATAACTACTATGGCTACACCTTC. It yields the protein CASSLGHNYYGYTF.

This clone was detected only once. This chain connects TRBV6-6 to TRBJ2-1, with D perhaps TRBD1 (5 bases). V lost 6 bases and J 4 bases, leaving 10 bases between the germline ends. The germline CDR1 and CDR2 sequences are MNHNY and SVGAGI (reference sequence). The length of the CDR3 is 13 residues. The CDR3 nucleotides are TGTGCCAGCAGCCCAGGGTTTTACAATGAGCAGTTCTTC. Protein sequence: CASSPGFYNEQFF.

The V gene is TRBV27, the J gene TRBJ2-1; D is unclear. Trimming removed 0 bases at V and 0 bases at J, with 9 bases between. Germline V gene sequence: CDR1 MNHEY, CDR2 SMNVEV (reference sequence). The CDR3 spans 16 residues. This chain's CDR3 is CASSLSASSSYNEQFF. The CDR3 DNA reads TGTGCCAGCAGTTTATCGGCTTCCTCCTCCTACAATGAGCAGTTCTTC.

The gene calls are TRBV6-5 and TRBJ2-7, with D perhaps matching TRBD1 (6 bases). Trimming pared 5 bases from V and 4 bases from J, leaving 15 bases between. The CDR3 sequence is 14 residues long. Germline V gene sequence: CDR1 MNHEY, CDR2 SVGAGI. CDR3 sequence: CASSATGLVYEQYV. CDR3 DNA sequence: TGTGCCAGCAGTGCAACAGGGCTTGTGTACGAGCAGTACGTC.

This clone was observed a single time. J is TRBJ2-6 and V is TRBV7-2; D gene ambiguous. Trimming stripped 4 bases from V and 4 bases from J, with 11 bases between. CDR3 length: 15 residues. The germline CDR1 and CDR2 sequences are SGHTA and FQGNSA. The CDR3, as DNA: TGTGCCAGCAGCTCTGACAACTCCGGGGCCAACGTCCTGACTTTC. This codes for CASSSDNSGANVLTF.